This T cell receptor (beta chain) was recorded in a study of T cells in Graves' hyperthyroidism and ophthalmopathy. RNA transcripts served as the template for amplifying TCR beta CDR3 regions. HTBI primers were used for first-round RT-PCR of the TCR CDR3. In TCRdb, the multiplex PCR reads were re-called with MiXCR into one record per CDR3 protein. The data show hundreds of thousands of distinct CDR3 sequences, roughly 15% seen once. V dropped 3 bases and J dropped 3; count of bases not matched to a gene: 1. Per germline, CDR1 SGHRS and CDR2 YFSETQ. The CDR3 contains 15 residues. Sequenced: blood. The chain employs TRBV5-1 and TRBJ2-2, with 11 bases aligning to TRBD2. This clonotype was sampled from a woman aged 55 to 70 with Graves' ophthalmopathy. The CDR3 spells CASSWTSGHTGELFF. CDR3 coding DNA: TGCGCCAGCAGCTGGACTAGCGGGCACACCGGGGAGCTGTTTTTT.